The present T cell receptor beta chain was sequenced within a study of cytomegalovirus exposure and HLA in healthy donors. Across the whole study: The 95 to 150 validation repertoires were produced on the same platform as the 670 or so repertoires of the first cohort. This was reported in a later analysis. Study conclusions and caveats: Most TCR sequences were uncommon, yet certain public TCRs appeared in many donors. It was found in a later analysis that first-cohort TCR clusters tended to co-occur in the 120 validation repertoires.

These donors were members of the approximately 120-subject validation cohort, a group separate from the roughly 670-subject first cohort. Germline CDR1 reads SGHRS; CDR2 reads YFSETQ. The V and J ends lost 1 base and 4 bases respectively, with 5 bases between them. The CDR3 consists of 12 residues. This clone was seen only once. The target antigen is unknown. Measured with immunoSEQ multiplex PCR; TCRdb has only the in-frame clones, and not every one. The repertoire holds 100,000 to 150,000 clones, roughly 89% seen once, with 2% to 2.5% in the top ten. The genes are TRBV5-1 and TRBJ1-2; the D is unclear. Specimen: PBMCs. The clonotype comes from a woman younger than 35 in good health and CMV-seronegative. CDR3 sequence (DNA): TGCGCCAGCAGCTTGAATCGCTATGGCTACACCTTC. It yields the protein CASSLNRYGYTF. Complete variable domain (other parts from reference TRBV5-1 and TRBJ1-2): KAGVTQTPRYLIKTRGQQVTLSCSPISGHRSVSWYQQTPGQGLQFLFEYFSETQRNKGNFPGRFSGRQFSNSRSEMNVSTLELGDSALYLCASSLNRYGYTFGSGTRLTVV.